This T cell receptor beta chain was documented in a study of T cell responses to AZD1222 COVID-19 vaccine. Germline lookup yields CDR1 SGHDT and CDR2 YYEEEE. Between the trimmed V and J ends, which lost 0 bases and 3 bases, there was a span of 7 bases. The CDR3 totals 13 residues. The study's findings and limits: Reportedly, nearly half the spike-specific TCRs target unmutated variant regions. Clonal diversity may have been underestimated, and the donors were mostly white British, with more females than males. CD4 TCRs linked to vaccination spanned spike, dominating at 160-218 and 743-854.

Of note for this clone: The antigen is undetermined.

Measured with immunoSEQ multiplex PCR; TCRdb has only the in-frame clones, and not every one. The table lists roughly 140,000 clones, 80% to 95% of them singletons. Specimen: peripheral blood, collected on day 0 of MenACWY control vaccination. The V and J genes are TRBV5-6 and TRBJ2-7; D unclear. This receptor was taken from an adult in good health. CDR3 residues: CASSLGTIYEQYF. Here the CDR3 DNA reads TGTGCCAGCAGCTTGGGTACGATCTACGAGCAGTACTTC.